This entry concerns a single T cell receptor (beta chain). The antigen is undetermined. This record comes from a study of cytomegalovirus exposure and HLA in healthy donors. The study's findings and limits: Earlier findings revealed that most TCR beta V segments proved productive either about 87% or about 30% of the time.

The study ran its PCR with 60 Vbeta and 13 Jbeta primers. Clones were sequenced by immunoSEQ multiplex PCR, and TCRdb holds only the in-frame ones, with some missing. The sample lists around 100,000 clones, around 80% occurring once. The germline V gene has CDR1 SGHTA and CDR2 FQGNSA. The CDR3 extends over 17 amino acids. The trim removed 3 bases at V and 3 bases at J, leaving 5 bases unmatched. The chain has TRBV7-2 and TRBJ2-6, with 10 bases fitting TRBD2. Material for sequencing was PBMCs. The TCR comes from a middle-aged woman in good health and CMV-seronegative. CDR3 bases: TGTGCCAGCAGCTTCCTAGCGGGAGTAGTTGGGGCCAACGTCCTGACTTTC. This codes for CASSFLAGVVGANVLTF.